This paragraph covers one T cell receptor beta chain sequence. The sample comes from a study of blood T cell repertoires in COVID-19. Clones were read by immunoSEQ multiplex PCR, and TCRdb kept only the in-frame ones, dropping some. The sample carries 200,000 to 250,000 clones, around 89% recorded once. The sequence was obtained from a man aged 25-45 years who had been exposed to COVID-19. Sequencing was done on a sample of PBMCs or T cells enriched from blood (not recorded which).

The CDR3 region has the DNA TGTGCCAGTAGGAGGTACGCCGGGACAGGGAGGACCGGGGAGCTGTTTTTT. This sequence encodes CASRRYAGTGRTGELFF. The rearrangement joins TRBV19 to TRBJ2-2; 9 bases match TRBD1. The trim removed 6 bases at V and 5 bases at J, leaving 13 bases unmatched. This CDR3 is 17 amino acids long. CDR1 is LNHDA and CDR2 is SQIVND in the germline V gene (reference sequence).